The clone carrying this T cell receptor (beta chain) was detected many times. Antigen unknown. The sample originates from a study of T cell clonality in common variable immunodeficiency. Points from the study as a whole: Common variable immunodeficiency TCR beta sequences reportedly had fewer deletions and N-nucleotide insertions. Patient heterogeneity in the CVID cohort limited correlations between repertoire features and clinical complications.

The data were produced by immunoSEQ multiplex PCR, yet TCRdb's version contains in-frame clones alone and is incomplete. The sample includes over 20,000 clones, none of them occurring once. This TCR was recovered from a human donor with common variable immunodeficiency. The sequenced sample consisted of peripheral blood mononuclear cells.

The DNA read from the CDR3 is TGTGCCAGCAGCTCCCTCCAGGACACAGATACG. Translated: CASSSLQDTDT. From start to end, the CDR3 is CASSSLQDTDTQYF. This chain joins TRBV6-4 and TRBJ2-3, with D unclear. The CDR3 end lies 3 residues beyond the end of the read and is filled in from the germline J gene. Germline CDR1 reads MRHNA; CDR2 reads SNTAGT. With 6 bases removed from V and 2 bases from J, the gap between germline ends came to 12 bases. CDR3 length equals 14 residues.